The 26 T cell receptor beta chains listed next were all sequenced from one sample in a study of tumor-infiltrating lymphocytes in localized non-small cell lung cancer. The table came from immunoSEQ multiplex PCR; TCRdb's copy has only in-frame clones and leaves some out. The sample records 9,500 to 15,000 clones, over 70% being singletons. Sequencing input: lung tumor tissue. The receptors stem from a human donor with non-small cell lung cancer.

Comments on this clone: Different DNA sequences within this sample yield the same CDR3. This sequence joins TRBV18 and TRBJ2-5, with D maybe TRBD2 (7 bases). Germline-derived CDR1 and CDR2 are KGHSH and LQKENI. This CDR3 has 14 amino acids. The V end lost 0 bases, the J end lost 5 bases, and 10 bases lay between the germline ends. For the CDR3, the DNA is TGTGCCAGCTCACCACCGGGGGGGCTGGAGACCCAGTACTTC. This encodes CASSPPGGLETQYF.

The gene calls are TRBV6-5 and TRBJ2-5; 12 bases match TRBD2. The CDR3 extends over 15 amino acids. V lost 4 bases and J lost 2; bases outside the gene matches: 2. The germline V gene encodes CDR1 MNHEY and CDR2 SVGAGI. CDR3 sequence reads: CASSLLAGGQETQYF. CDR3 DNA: TGTGCCAGCAGTTTACTAGCGGGGGGTCAAGAGACCCAGTACTTC.

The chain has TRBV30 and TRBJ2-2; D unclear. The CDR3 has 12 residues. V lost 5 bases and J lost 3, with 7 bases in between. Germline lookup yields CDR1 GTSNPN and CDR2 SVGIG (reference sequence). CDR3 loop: CAWGIDTGELFF. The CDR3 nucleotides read TGTGCCTGGGGGATAGACACCGGGGAGCTGTTTTTT.

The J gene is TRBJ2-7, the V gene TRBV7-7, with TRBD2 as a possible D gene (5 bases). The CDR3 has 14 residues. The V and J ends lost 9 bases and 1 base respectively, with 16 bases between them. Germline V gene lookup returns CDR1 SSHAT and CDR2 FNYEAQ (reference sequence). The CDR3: CARFWFGVSYEQYV. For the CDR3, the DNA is TGTGCCAGATTCTGGTTCGGGGTTTCCTACGAGCAGTACGTC.

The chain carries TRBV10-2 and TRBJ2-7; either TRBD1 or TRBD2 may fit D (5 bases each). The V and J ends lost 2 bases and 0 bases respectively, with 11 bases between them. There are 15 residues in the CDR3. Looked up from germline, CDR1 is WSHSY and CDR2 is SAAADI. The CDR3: CASSEAGANSYEQYF. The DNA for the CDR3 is TGCGCCAGCAGTGAGGCCGGGGCCAACTCCTACGAGCAGTACTTC.

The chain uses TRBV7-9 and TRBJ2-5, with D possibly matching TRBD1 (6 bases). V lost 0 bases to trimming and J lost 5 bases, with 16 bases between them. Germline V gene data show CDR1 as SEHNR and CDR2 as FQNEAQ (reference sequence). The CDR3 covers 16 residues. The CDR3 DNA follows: TGTGCCAGCAGCTTAGCGTACAGGGCCCTCGGGGAGACCCAGTACTTC. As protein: CASSLAYRALGETQYF.

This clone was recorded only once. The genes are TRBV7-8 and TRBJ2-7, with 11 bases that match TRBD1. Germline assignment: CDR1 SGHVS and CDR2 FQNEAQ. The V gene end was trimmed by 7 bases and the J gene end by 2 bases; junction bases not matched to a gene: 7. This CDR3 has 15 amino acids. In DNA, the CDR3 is TGTGCCAGCACCACGGAGGGACAGGGGGCCTACGAGCAGTACTTC. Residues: CASTTEGQGAYEQYF.

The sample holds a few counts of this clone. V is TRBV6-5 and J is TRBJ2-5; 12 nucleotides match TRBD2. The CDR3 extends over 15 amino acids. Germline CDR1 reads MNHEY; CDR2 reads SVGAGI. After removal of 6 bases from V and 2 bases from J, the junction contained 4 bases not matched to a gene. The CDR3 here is CASRRLAGAQETQYF. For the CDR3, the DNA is TGTGCCAGCAGGAGACTAGCGGGGGCTCAAGAGACCCAGTACTTC.

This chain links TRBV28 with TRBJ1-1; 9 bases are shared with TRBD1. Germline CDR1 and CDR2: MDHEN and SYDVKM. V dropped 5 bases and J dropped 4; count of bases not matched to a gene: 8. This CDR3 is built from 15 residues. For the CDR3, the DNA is TGTGCCAGCAGTCCTGGACAGGGGCGGCCCACTGAAGCTTTCTTT. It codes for CASSPGQGRPTEAFF. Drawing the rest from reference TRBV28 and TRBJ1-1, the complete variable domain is DVKVTQSSRYLVKRTGEKVFLECVQDMDHENMFWYRQDPGLGLRLIYFSYDVKMKEKGDIPEGYSVSREKKERFSLILESASTNQTSMYLCASSPGQGRPTEAFFGQGTRLTVV.

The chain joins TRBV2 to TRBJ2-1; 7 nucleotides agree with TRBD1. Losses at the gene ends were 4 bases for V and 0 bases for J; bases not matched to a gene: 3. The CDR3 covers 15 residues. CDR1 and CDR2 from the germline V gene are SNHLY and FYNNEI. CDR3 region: CASSARDSSYNEQFF. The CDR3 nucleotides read TGTGCCAGCAGTGCCCGGGACAGCTCCTACAATGAGCAGTTCTTC.

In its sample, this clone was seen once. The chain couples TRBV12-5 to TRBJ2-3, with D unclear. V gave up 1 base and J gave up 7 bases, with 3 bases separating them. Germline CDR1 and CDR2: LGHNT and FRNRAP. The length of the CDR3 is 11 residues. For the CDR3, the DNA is TGTGCTAGTGGTTTGGGCTATACGCAGTATTTT. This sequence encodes CASGLGYTQYF. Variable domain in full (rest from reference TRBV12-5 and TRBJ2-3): DARVTQTPRHKVTEMGQEVTMRCQPILGHNTVFWYRQTMMQGLELLAYFRNRAPLDDSGMPKDRFSAEMPDATLATLKIQPSEPRDSAVYFCASGLGYTQYFGPGTRLTVL.

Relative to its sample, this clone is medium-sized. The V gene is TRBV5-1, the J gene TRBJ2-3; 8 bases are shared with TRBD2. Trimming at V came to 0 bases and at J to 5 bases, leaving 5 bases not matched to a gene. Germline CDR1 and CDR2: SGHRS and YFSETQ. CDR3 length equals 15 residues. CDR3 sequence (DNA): TGCGCCAGCAGCTTGGGACTAGCGAGAGGAGATACGCAGTATTTT. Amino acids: CASSLGLARGDTQYF. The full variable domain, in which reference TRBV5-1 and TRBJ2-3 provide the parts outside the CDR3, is KAGVTQTPRYLIKTRGQQVTLSCSPISGHRSVSWYQQTPGQGLQFLFEYFSETQRNKGNFPGRFSGRQFSNSRSEMNVSTLELGDSALYLCASSLGLARGDTQYFGPGTRLTVL.

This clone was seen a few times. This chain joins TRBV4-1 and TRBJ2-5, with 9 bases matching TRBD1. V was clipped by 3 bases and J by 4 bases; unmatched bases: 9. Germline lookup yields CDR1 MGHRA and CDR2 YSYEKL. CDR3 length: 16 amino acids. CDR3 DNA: TGCGCCAGCAGCCACCCCTGGGGGGGACAGGGAGAGACCCAGTACTTC. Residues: CASSHPWGGQGETQYF.

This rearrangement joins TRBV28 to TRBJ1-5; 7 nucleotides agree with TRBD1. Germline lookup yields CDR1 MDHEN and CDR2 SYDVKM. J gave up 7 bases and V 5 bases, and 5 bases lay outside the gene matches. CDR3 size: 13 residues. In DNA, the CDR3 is TGTGCCAGCAGTCCCAGGGGGGGGCAGCCCCAGCATTTT. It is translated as CASSPRGGQPQHF. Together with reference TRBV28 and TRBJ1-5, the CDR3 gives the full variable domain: DVKVTQSSRYLVKRTGEKVFLECVQDMDHENMFWYRQDPGLGLRLIYFSYDVKMKEKGDIPEGYSVSREKKERFSLILESASTNQTSMYLCASSPRGGQPQHFGDGTRLSIL.

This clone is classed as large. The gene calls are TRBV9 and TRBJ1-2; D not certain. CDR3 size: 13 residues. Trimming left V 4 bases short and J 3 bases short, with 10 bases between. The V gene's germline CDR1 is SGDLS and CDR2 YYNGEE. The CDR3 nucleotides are TGTGCCAGCAGCCCTCGGGGTTACTATGGCTACACCTTC. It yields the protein CASSPRGYYGYTF.

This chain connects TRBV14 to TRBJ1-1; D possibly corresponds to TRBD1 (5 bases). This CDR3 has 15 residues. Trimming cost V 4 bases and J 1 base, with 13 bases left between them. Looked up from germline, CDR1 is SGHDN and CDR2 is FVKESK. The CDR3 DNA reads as TGTGCCAGCAGCCTTATGGTTGGGGGGAACACTGAAGCTTTCTTT. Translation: CASSLMVGGNTEAFF. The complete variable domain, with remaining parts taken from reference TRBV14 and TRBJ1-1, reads EAGVTQFPSHSVIEKGQTVTLRCDPISGHDNLYWYRRVMGKEIKFLLHFVKESKQDESGMPNNRFLAERTGGTYSTLKVQPAELEDSGVYFCASSLMVGGNTEAFFGQGTRLTVV.

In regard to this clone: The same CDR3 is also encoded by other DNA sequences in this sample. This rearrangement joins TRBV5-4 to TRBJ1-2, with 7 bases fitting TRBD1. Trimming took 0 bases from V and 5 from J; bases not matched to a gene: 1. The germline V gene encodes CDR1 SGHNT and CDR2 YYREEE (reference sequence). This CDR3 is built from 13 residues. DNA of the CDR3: TGTGCCAGCAGCTTGGACAGGGGATATGGCTACACCTTC. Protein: CASSLDRGYGYTF.

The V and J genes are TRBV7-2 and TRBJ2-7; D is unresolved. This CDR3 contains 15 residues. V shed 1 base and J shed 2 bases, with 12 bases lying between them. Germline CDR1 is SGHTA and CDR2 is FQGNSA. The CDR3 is CASSLGGWIAYEQYF. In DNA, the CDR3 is TGTGCCAGCAGCTTAGGCGGCTGGATTGCCTACGAGCAGTACTTC.

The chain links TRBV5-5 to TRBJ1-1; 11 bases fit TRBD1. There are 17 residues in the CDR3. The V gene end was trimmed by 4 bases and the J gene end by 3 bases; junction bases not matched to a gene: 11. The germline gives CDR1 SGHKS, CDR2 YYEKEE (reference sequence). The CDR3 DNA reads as TGTGCCAGCAGCCGCCAACGGACAGGGGGCCCCTACACTGAAGCTTTCTTT. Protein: CASSRQRTGGPYTEAFF.

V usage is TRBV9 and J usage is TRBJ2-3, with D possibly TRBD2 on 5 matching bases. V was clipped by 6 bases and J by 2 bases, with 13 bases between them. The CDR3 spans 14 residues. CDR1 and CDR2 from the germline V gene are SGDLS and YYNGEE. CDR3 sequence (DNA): TGTGCCAGCAACCGAGCGGTGATCACAGATACGCAGTATTTT. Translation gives CASNRAVITDTQYF.

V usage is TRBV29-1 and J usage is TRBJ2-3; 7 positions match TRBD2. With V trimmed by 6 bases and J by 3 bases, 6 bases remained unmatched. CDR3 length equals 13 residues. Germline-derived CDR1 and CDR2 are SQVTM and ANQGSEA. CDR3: CSVGGGVTDTQYF. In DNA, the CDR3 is TGCAGCGTGGGCGGGGGAGTGACAGATACGCAGTATTTT.

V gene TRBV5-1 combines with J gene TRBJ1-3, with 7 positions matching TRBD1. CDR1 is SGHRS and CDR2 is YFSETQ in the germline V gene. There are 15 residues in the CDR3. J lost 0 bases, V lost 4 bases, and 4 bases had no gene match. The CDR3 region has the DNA TGCGCCAGCAGCCAGGGGACAGCCTCTGGAAACACCATATATTTT. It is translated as CASSQGTASGNTIYF.

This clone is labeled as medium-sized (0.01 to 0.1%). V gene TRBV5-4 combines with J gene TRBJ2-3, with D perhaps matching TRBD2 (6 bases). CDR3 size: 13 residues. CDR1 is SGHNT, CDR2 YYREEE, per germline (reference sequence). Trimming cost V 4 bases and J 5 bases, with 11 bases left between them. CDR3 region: CASSAGFIDTQYF. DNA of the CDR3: TGTGCCAGCAGCGCGGGATTTATAGATACGCAGTATTTT.

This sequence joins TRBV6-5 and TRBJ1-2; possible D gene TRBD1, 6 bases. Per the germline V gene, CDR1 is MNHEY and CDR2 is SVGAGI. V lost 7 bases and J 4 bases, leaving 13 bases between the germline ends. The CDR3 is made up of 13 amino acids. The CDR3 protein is CASKGEGVYGYTF. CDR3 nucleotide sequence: TGTGCCAGCAAGGGGGAGGGCGTCTATGGCTACACCTTC.

As DNA, the CDR3 is TGTGCCAGCAGTTACTCAAGAGGACATGGCTACACCTTC. Protein sequence: CASSYSRGHGYTF. V gene TRBV6-5 combines with J gene TRBJ1-2, with no clear D. Trimming left V 0 bases short and J 6 bases short, with 8 bases between. The germline V gene encodes CDR1 MNHEY and CDR2 SVGAGI. This CDR3 comprises 13 residues.

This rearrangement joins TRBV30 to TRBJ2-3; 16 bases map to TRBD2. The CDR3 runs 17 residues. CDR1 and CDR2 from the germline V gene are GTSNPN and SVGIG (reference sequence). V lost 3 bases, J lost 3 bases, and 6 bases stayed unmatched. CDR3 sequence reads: CAWRGTSGRAKTDTQYF. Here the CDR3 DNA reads TGTGCCTGGAGAGGGACTAGCGGGAGGGCCAAGACAGATACGCAGTATTTT.